These 17 T cell receptor beta chains share one sample of origin, sequenced in a study of T cell repertoires in cytomegalovirus infection. MiXCR, run by TCRdb on the reads, gives a single entry per CDR3 protein. This table has a few hundred thousand distinct CDR3 sequences, roughly an eighth appearing once. The sequenced sample consisted of PBMCs. The receptor set was obtained from a human donor in good health (CMV status not recorded). Some clones in this sample may be carry-over from other donors' samples.

This chain links TRBV27 with TRBJ2-3; 10 bases align to TRBD1. Looked up from germline, CDR1 is MNHEY and CDR2 is SMNVEV (reference sequence). The J segment lost 4 bases and the V segment lost 4 bases, leaving 11 bases of the junction unmatched. The CDR3 is made up of 17 amino acids. This CDR3 reads CASSSRWTGGSADTQYF. The CDR3 DNA sequence: TGTGCCAGCAGTTCCCGGTGGACAGGGGGATCGGCAGATACGCAGTATTTT.

In its sample, this clonotype was seen a few times. The chain links TRBV7-3 to TRBJ2-1; TRBD2 aligns across 11 bases. V lost 4 bases to trimming and J lost 9 bases; unmatched junction nucleotides: 8. Per the germline V gene, CDR1 is SGHTA and CDR2 is FQGTGA. This CDR3 has 15 amino acids. CDR3: CASSSTSGRRGEQFF. The CDR3, as DNA: TGTGCCAGCAGCTCAACTAGCGGGAGAAGAGGTGAGCAGTTCTTC.

Notes on this clonotype: Relative to the germline gene, one junction end is altered; a read error may explain this. The rearrangement joins TRBV7-2 to TRBJ2-3; TRBD2 aligns across 8 bases. The V gene's germline CDR1 is SGHTA and CDR2 FQGNSA. The CDR3 has 17 residues. CDR3 sequence (DNA): TGTGCCACCAGCTACCGGGGGGGGGGGGGTATCACAGATACGCAGTATTTT. This sequence encodes CATSYRGGGGITDTQYF.

The chain recombines TRBV12-3 or TRBV12-4 with TRBJ1-2, with 7 bases fitting TRBD1. The CDR3 consists of 15 residues. V gave up 5 bases and J gave up 1 base; unmatched junction bases: 7. CDR3 sequence (DNA): TGTGCCAGCAGTCCACAGGGGTCTTTTAACTATGGCTACACCTTC. Encoded protein: CASSPQGSFNYGYTF.

The gene calls are TRBV2 and TRBJ1-2; 9 bases map to TRBD1. Germline assignment: CDR1 SNHLY and CDR2 FYNNEI. This CDR3 is built from 13 residues. Trimming took 3 bases from V and 7 from J; bases not matched to a gene: 3. The CDR3: CASSDGTGFGYTF. CDR3 DNA sequence: TGTGCCAGCAGTGATGGGACAGGGTTTGGCTACACCTTC.

This clonotype was counted only a few times. The V and J genes are TRBV19 and TRBJ1-2, with unresolved D. In germline, CDR1 is LNHDA, CDR2 SQIVND (reference sequence). The germline V and J ends were trimmed by 7 bases and 4 bases, with 10 bases remaining between them. CDR3 length: 12 amino acids. The CDR3 reads CASNRPSYGYTF. The CDR3 nucleotides read TGTGCCAGTAATCGCCCTTCCTATGGCTACACCTTC.

The V and J genes are TRBV20-1 and TRBJ1-1; 10 bases agree with TRBD1. This CDR3 has 13 amino acids. Germline V CDR1 and CDR2: DFQATT, SNEGSKA (reference sequence). V lost 6 bases, J lost 3 bases, and 4 bases stayed unmatched. The CDR3 region is CSAPDRGDTEAFF. CDR3 nucleotide sequence: TGCAGTGCCCCGGACAGGGGGGACACTGAAGCTTTCTTT.

Ten or more counts support this clonotype. The V call is TRBV7-3, the J call TRBJ2-2; 11 bases fit TRBD1. This CDR3 is built from 15 residues. CDR1 and CDR2 from the germline V gene are SGHTA and FQGTGA. V lost 5 bases and J lost 7; bases outside the gene matches: 6. The CDR3 region is CASSQGTGGSGELFF. The CDR3 nucleotides read TGTGCCAGCAGCCAGGGGACAGGGGGGAGCGGGGAGCTGTTTTTT.

V and J are TRBV14 and TRBJ1-1; D remains unclear. Trimming shortened V by 2 bases and J by 0 bases, and 10 bases separated the two germline ends. The CDR3 spans 15 residues. CDR1 and CDR2 (germline): SGHDN, FVKESK. The chain's CDR3 is CASSQRSRMNTEAFF. In DNA form, the CDR3 reads TGTGCCAGCAGCCAAAGATCACGGATGAACACTGAAGCTTTCTTT.

Only a few counts were recorded for this clonotype. V gene TRBV19 combines with J gene TRBJ2-5; D perhaps matches TRBD2 (6 bases). CDR3 length equals 14 residues. Trimming cost V 6 bases and J 1 base, with 12 bases left between them. From germline, CDR1 is LNHDA and CDR2 SQIVND (reference sequence). CDR3 DNA: TGTGCCAGTAGGCTCGGGGGAACCCAAGAGACCCAGTACTTC. This sequence encodes CASRLGGTQETQYF.

This rearrangement joins TRBV20-1 to TRBJ2-7; 7 nucleotides align to TRBD2. V lost 2 bases, J lost 6 bases, and 10 bases stayed unmatched. Germline V gene data show CDR1 as DFQATT and CDR2 as SNEGSKA (reference sequence). The CDR3 extends over 14 amino acids. In DNA form, the CDR3 reads TGCAGTGCTAGATCGGCGGGACTAAGGACCGAGCAGTACTTC. It translates to CSARSAGLRTEQYF.

This clonotype was counted ten times or more. The chain combines TRBV7-9 with TRBJ2-6; no firm D call. There are 15 residues in the CDR3. In germline, CDR1 is SEHNR, CDR2 FQNEAQ (reference sequence). The ends were cut back, 5 bases at V and 3 bases at J, with 11 bases in the middle. The CDR3 bases are TGTGCCAGCAGCCTCTCCCCGGATGGGGCCAACGTCCTGACTTTC. Translation: CASSLSPDGANVLTF.

In its sample, this clonotype was seen a few times. The J gene is TRBJ2-1, the V gene TRBV29-1; TRBD2 might be the D (5 bases). CDR1 is SQVTM, CDR2 ANQGSEA, per germline. CDR3 length equals 14 residues. V dropped 4 bases and J dropped 2 bases, with 12 bases sitting between them. The CDR3 loop is CSVGRGGAYNEQFF. The CDR3, as DNA: TGCAGCGTTGGGCGAGGAGGAGCCTACAATGAGCAGTTCTTC.

This clonotype has ten or more counts. This chain uses TRBV5-8 with TRBJ2-1; D possibly matches TRBD1 or TRBD2 (5 bases each). The germline V gene encodes CDR1 SGHTS and CDR2 YDEGEE. This CDR3 comprises 14 residues. V was cut by 4 bases and J by 6 bases, with 14 bases left in between. The CDR3 reads CASSGMGRFNEQFF. CDR3 nucleotides: TGTGCCAGCAGCGGAATGGGACGATTCAATGAGCAGTTCTTC.

Many counts were recorded for this clonotype. This chain uses TRBV19 with TRBJ1-1; maybe TRBD1 (6 bases). Trimming took 6 bases from V and 5 from J, leaving 16 bases between them. The CDR3 has 14 amino acids. Per germline, CDR1 LNHDA and CDR2 SQIVND (reference sequence). CDR3 nucleotides: TGTGCCAGTAGAGGGGACACTAGTAGGACTGAAGCTTTCTTT. Translated: CASRGDTSRTEAFF.

The sample holds many counts of this clonotype. J is TRBJ2-5 and V is TRBV19, with 10 nucleotides matching TRBD2. Germline lookup yields CDR1 LNHDA and CDR2 SQIVND (reference sequence). The J segment lost 3 bases and the V segment lost 3 bases, leaving 7 bases of the junction unmatched. This CDR3 has 16 residues. The CDR3 loop reads CASSIRTSGQKETQYF. CDR3 nucleotide sequence: TGTGCCAGTAGTATCAGGACTAGCGGACAAAAAGAGACCCAGTACTTC.

This clonotype was seen repeatedly, ten times or more. DNA of the CDR3: TGTGCCAGCAGCTTGGAGTCAGGGGCATCGTATGGCTACACCTTC. Translation: CASSLESGASYGYTF. The genes are TRBV5-4 and TRBJ1-2; D is possibly TRBD1 (6 bases). Trimming pared 0 bases from V and 5 bases from J, leaving 14 bases between. Germline V CDR1 and CDR2: SGHNT, YYREEE (reference sequence). This CDR3 contains 15 residues.